The 17 T cell receptor beta chains below were found in one sample sequenced in a study of identical twins. MiXCR was run by TCRdb on the 5' RACE reads, yielding one entry per CDR3 protein. The data hold some 710,000 distinct CDR3 sequences, with 5.5% to 6.5% observed a single time. The specimen was naive T cells sorted from blood. The receptors derive from a man between 18 and 35 years old in good health.

V and J are TRBV4-3 and TRBJ2-3; 9 bases are shared with TRBD2. The CDR3 length is 17 residues. Unmatched junction bases numbered 6, after V lost 0 bases and J lost 2 bases. Germline values: CDR1 LGHNA, CDR2 YSLEER. The CDR3 DNA reads TGCGCCAGCAGCCAAGATGGGGCTAGCGGGATCACAGATACGCAGTATTTT. Encoded protein: CASSQDGASGITDTQYF.

This clonotype was recorded a few times. The chain carries TRBV5-1 and TRBJ1-6; D uncertain. Germline V gene lookup returns CDR1 SGHRS and CDR2 YFSETQ. The V gene lost 7 bases and the J gene lost 8 bases, with 10 bases spanning the gap. This CDR3 contains 12 residues. CDR3 sequence: CASRMLDSPLHF. CDR3 sequence (DNA): TGCGCCAGCCGAATGCTTGATTCACCCCTCCACTTT. Full variable domain (outside the CDR3, taken from reference TRBV5-1 and TRBJ1-6): KAGVTQTPRYLIKTRGQQVTLSCSPISGHRSVSWYQQTPGQGLQFLFEYFSETQRNKGNFPGRFSGRQFSNSRSEMNVSTLELGDSALYLCASRMLDSPLHFGNGTRLTVT.

The rearrangement links TRBV25-1 to TRBJ2-4; 7 bases fit TRBD1. J lost 6 bases, V lost 5 bases, and 10 bases had no gene match. Per the germline V gene, CDR1 is MGHDK and CDR2 is SYGVNS. The CDR3 is 15 residues long. CDR3 region: CASSPRGTARNIQYF. In nucleotides, the CDR3 is TGTGCCAGCAGTCCGAGGGGGACAGCAAGAAACATTCAGTACTTC.

A few counts support this clonotype. V and J are TRBV24-1 and TRBJ2-3; D ambiguous. V lost 4 bases, J lost 8 bases, and 12 bases lay in between. The germline V gene encodes CDR1 KGHDR and CDR2 SFDVKD. The CDR3 runs 13 residues. CDR3 in DNA: TGTGCCACCAGTGAGCCTCGGACGGGTACGCAGTATTTT. Protein product: CATSEPRTGTQYF.

There are many counts of this clonotype. The rearrangement uses TRBV5-1 and TRBJ2-1, with 9 bases that match TRBD1. Germline values: CDR1 SGHRS, CDR2 YFSETQ. With V trimmed by 3 bases and J by 5 bases, 15 bases remained unmatched. This CDR3 is 18 amino acids long. The CDR3 bases are TGCGCCAGCAGCTCAACACCCCGGGACAGGGTGGTCCACAATGAGCAGTTCTTC. It is translated as CASSSTPRDRVVHNEQFF.

This clonotype was recorded a few times. This chain joins TRBV12-3 or TRBV12-4 and TRBJ1-1; 9 nucleotides line up with TRBD1. The CDR3 is 17 amino acids. Germline trimming cut 6 bases from V and 3 bases from J; bases unmatched to any gene: 14. The CDR3 bases are TGTGCCAGCAGAGGAGGTAAATGGGACAGGGTAGACACTGAAGCTTTCTTT. It encodes CASRGGKWDRVDTEAFF.

This clonotype came up many times. V gene TRBV12-3 or TRBV12-4 combines with J gene TRBJ2-7; possibly TRBD2 for D (6 bases). The CDR3 runs to 14 residues. V lost 1 base to trimming and J lost 6 bases, with 13 bases between them. DNA for the CDR3: TGTGCCAGCAGTTTAGGCCCCGGGGGAGGCGAGCAGTACGTC. Translation: CASSLGPGGGEQYV.

This clonotype occurred many times. The V call is TRBV12-3 or TRBV12-4, the J call TRBJ2-7; 7 bases match TRBD2. The V segment lost 0 bases and the J segment 1 base; nucleotides outside the gene matches: 3. The CDR3 length is 15 residues. The CDR3 DNA sequence: TGTGCCAGCAGTTTAGCGGGAGGGGAGTCCTACGAGCAGTACTTC. It is translated as CASSLAGGESYEQYF.

This clonotype occurred many times. This sequence joins TRBV24-1 and TRBJ2-1, with D hard to call. The CDR3 length is 13 residues. CDR1 is KGHDR and CDR2 is SFDVKD in the germline V gene. V was pared by 5 bases and J by 8 bases, with 12 bases between. In DNA, the CDR3 is TGTGCCACCAGTGCCCCTAGGTCCTATGAGCAGTTCTTC. Its translation: CATSAPRSYEQFF.

At least ten counts were recorded for this clonotype. This chain joins TRBV29-1 and TRBJ2-3; the match to TRBD1 covers 7 bases. The trim removed 7 bases at V and 2 bases at J, leaving 6 bases unmatched. This CDR3 spans 13 amino acids. The V gene's germline CDR1 is SQVTM and CDR2 ANQGSEA. Written as DNA, the CDR3 is TGCAGCGAACGGGACAGCTTCACAGATACGCAGTATTTT. It is translated as CSERDSFTDTQYF.

This clonotype was detected many times. This sequence joins TRBV11-2 and TRBJ2-1; D is uncertain. V was clipped by 0 bases and J by 1 base, with 10 bases between them. CDR1 and CDR2 from the germline V gene are SGHAT and FQNNGV. This CDR3 has 16 amino acids. CDR3 protein: CASSLDQTSSYNEQFF. For the CDR3, the DNA is TGTGCCAGCAGCTTAGATCAAACGTCTTCCTACAATGAGCAGTTCTTC.

In this sample, this clonotype turned up many times. The chain has TRBV29-1 and TRBJ2-2, with 8 bases that match TRBD1. The CDR3 runs 12 residues. The germline gives CDR1 SQVTM, CDR2 ANQGSEA. V was pared by 8 bases and J by 5 bases, with 4 bases of the junction left unmatched. CDR3 bases: TGCAGCATAGGGGACAGGACCGGGGAGCTGTTTTTT. Translating gives CSIGDRTGELFF.

This clonotype showed up just a few times. The chain carries TRBV6-1 and TRBJ1-5, with 7 bases fitting TRBD1. CDR1 and CDR2 from the germline V gene are MNHNS and SASEGT. Trimming cost V 3 bases and J 3 bases; bases outside gene matches: 5. The CDR3 runs 15 residues. The chain's CDR3 is CASSEYRGPNQPQHF. The DNA for the CDR3 is TGTGCCAGCAGTGAGTACAGGGGTCCCAATCAGCCCCAGCATTTT.

The CDR3 coding sequence is TGTGCCACCCAGGGGGCGTCGGGAAACACCATATATTTT. Protein: CATQGASGNTIYF. This chain joins TRBV5-5 and TRBJ1-3, with TRBD1 identical over 8 bases. Germline values: CDR1 SGHKS, CDR2 YYEKEE (reference sequence). V dropped 9 bases and J dropped 4; count of bases not matched to a gene: 6. This CDR3 is 13 amino acids long.

Concerning this clonotype: Compared with germline, one end of the junction differs, possibly owing to a read error. The chain combines TRBV20-1 with TRBJ2-1, with 13 bases that match TRBD2. The CDR3 has 17 amino acids. The germline CDR1 and CDR2 sequences are DFQATT and SNEGSKA (reference sequence). The CDR3 DNA sequence: TGCAGTGCGAGAGGGACTAGCGGGATGAGCTCCTACAATGAGCAGTTCTTC. Residues: CSARGTSGMSSYNEQFF.

With regard to this clonotype: One base away lies a much larger clone, so this may be a sequencing read error. This chain uses TRBV7-9 with TRBJ2-7, with D possibly being TRBD1 or TRBD2 (7 bases each). The CDR3 has 14 residues. Per germline, CDR1 SEHNR and CDR2 FQNEAQ (reference sequence). The CDR3 nucleotides read TGTGCCAGCAGCCCCAGGGGGGGTTTCTACGAGAAGTACTTC. Its translation is CASSPRGGFYEKYF.

This clonotype was picked up many times. The chain carries TRBV10-3 and TRBJ2-3; TRBD2 agrees at 11 bases. The CDR3 sequence is 15 residues long. CDR1 and CDR2 (germline): ENHRY, SYGVKD. V was pared by 10 bases and J by 6 bases, with 12 bases of the junction left unmatched. The CDR3 DNA follows: TGTGCCACCTGGGAACTAGCGGGGGCTGGGGATACGCAGTATTTT. Translation: CATWELAGAGDTQYF.